The entry below describes one T cell receptor beta chain. The source of the sample is a study of blood T cell repertoires in COVID-19. Study in general: The samples span acute and convalescent COVID-19 from the United States, Italy and Spain. T cells, B-cell-depleted T cells, or PBMCs provided the cDNA or gDNA that served as material.

Profiled with immunoSEQ multiplex PCR; TCRdb holds only in-frame clones, not every one. Among some 52,000 clones, 84% were seen once, and the ten largest hold approximately 2.6%. Germline loops: CDR1 SGHDT, CDR2 YYEEEE. The V and J ends lost 0 bases and 3 bases, in that order; junction bases with no gene match: 4. The CDR3 is 16 amino acids. This chain connects TRBV5-6 to TRBJ1-2, with 11 bases matching TRBD1. Source material: peripheral blood. The source is a man over 45 with acute or convalescent COVID-19. The CDR3 is CASSLVGDRGYYGYTF. The CDR3 DNA sequence: TGTGCCAGCAGCTTGGTAGGGGACAGGGGGTACTATGGCTACACCTTC. Full variable domain (rest looked up from reference TRBV5-6 and TRBJ1-2): DAGVTQSPTHLIKTRGQQVTLRCSPKSGHDTVSWYQQALGQGPQFIFQYYEEEERQRGNFPDRFSGHQFPNYSSELNVNALLLGDSALYLCASSLVGDRGYYGYTFGSGTRLTVV.